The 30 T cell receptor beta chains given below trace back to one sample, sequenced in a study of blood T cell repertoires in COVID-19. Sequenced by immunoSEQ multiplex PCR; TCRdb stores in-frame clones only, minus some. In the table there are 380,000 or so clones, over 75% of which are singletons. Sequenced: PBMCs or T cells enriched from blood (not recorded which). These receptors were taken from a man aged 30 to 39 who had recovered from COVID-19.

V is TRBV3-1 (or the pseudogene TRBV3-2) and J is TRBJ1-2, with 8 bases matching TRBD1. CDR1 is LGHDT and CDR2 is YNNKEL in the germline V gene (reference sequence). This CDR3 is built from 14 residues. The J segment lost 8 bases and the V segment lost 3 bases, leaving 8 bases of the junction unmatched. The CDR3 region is CASSHGQGSGGYTF. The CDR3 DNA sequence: TGTGCCAGCAGCCACGGACAGGGCTCGGGGGGCTACACCTTC.

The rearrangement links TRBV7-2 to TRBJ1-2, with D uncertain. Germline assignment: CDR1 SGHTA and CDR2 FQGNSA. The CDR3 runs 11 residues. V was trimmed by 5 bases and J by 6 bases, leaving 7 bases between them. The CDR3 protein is CASSTRDGYTF. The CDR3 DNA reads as TGTGCCAGCAGCACTCGGGATGGCTACACCTTC.

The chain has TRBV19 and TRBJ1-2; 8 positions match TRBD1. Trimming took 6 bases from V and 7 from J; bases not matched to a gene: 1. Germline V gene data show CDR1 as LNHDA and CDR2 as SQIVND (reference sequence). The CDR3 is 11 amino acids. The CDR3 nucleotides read TGTGCCAGTAGGGACAGGGCTGGCTACACCTTC. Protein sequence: CASRDRAGYTF.

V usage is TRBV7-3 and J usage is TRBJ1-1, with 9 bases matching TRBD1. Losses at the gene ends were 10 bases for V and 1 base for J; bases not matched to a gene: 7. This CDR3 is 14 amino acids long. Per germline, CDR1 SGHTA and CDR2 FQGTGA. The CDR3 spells CATKQGAGNTEAFF. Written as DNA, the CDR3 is TGTGCCACCAAACAGGGGGCCGGGAACACTGAAGCTTTCTTT.

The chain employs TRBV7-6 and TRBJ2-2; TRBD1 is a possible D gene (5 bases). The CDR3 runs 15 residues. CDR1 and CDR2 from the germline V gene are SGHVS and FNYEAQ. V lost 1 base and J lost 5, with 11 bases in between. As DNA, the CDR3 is TGTGCCAGCAGCTTAGGGCAGGGTGGGACCGGGGAGCTGTTTTTT. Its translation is CASSLGQGGTGELFF.

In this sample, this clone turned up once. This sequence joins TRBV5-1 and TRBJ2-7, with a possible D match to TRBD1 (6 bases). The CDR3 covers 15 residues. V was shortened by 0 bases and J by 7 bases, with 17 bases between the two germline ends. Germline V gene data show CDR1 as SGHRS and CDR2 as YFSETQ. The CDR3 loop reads CASSLDGQRANEQYF. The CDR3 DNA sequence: TGCGCCAGCAGCTTGGATGGACAGAGGGCGAATGAGCAGTACTTC.

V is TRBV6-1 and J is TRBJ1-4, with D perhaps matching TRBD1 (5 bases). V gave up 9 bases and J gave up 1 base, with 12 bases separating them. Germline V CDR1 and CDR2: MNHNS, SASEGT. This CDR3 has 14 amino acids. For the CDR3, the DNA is TGTGCCAGTATACACAGGTTAACTAATGAAAAACTGTTTTTT. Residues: CASIHRLTNEKLFF.

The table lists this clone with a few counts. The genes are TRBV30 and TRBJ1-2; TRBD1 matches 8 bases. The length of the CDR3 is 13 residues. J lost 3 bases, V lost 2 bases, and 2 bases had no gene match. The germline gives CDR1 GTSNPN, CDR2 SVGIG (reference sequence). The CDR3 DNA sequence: TGTGCCTGGAGTCGACAGGGGCACTATGGCTACACCTTC. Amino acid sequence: CAWSRQGHYGYTF.

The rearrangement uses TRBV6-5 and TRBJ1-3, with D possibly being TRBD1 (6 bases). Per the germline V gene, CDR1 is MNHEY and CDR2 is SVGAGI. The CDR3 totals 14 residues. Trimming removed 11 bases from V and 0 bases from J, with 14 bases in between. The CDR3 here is CAAVDSHSGNTIYF. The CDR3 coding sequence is TGTGCCGCGGTGGACAGCCACTCTGGAAACACCATATATTTT.

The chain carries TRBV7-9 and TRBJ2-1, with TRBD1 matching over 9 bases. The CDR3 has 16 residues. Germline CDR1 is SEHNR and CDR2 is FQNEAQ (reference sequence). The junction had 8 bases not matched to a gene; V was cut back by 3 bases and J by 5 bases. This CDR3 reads CASSFRRDREHNEQFF. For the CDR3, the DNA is TGTGCCAGCAGCTTCCGCCGGGACAGGGAACACAATGAGCAGTTCTTC.

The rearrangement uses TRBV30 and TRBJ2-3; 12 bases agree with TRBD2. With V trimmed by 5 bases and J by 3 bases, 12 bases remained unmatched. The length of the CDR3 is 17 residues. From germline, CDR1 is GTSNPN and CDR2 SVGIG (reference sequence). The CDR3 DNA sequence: TGTGCCTGGTCCCGACTCCGGACTAGCGGGGTAACAGATACGCAGTATTTT. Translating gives CAWSRLRTSGVTDTQYF.

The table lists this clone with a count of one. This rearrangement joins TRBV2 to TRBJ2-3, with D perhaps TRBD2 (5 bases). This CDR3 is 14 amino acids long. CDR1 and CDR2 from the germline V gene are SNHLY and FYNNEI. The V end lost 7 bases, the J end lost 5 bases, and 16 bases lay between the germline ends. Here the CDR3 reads CASIPAAEGDTQYF. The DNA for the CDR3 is TGTGCCAGCATCCCGGCCGCCGAGGGAGATACGCAGTATTTT.

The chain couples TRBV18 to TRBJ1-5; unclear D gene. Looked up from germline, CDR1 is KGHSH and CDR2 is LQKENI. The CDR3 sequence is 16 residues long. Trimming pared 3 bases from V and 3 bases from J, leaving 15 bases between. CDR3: CASSPAVERVNQPQHF. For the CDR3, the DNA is TGTGCCAGCTCACCCGCTGTGGAGAGGGTCAATCAGCCCCAGCATTTT.

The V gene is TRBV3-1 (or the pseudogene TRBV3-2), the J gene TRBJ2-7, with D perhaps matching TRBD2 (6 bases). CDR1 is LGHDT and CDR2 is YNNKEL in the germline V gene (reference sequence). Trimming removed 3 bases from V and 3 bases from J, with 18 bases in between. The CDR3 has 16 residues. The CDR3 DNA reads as TGTGCCAGCAGCCATGGGGGTCCGCAGGGAGGCTACGAGCAGTACTTC. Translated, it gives CASSHGGPQGGYEQYF.

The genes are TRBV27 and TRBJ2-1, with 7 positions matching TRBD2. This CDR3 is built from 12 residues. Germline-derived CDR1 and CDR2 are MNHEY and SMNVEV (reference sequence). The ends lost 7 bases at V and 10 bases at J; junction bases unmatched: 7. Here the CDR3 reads CASISVGGEQFF. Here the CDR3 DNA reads TGTGCCAGCATCTCCGTGGGGGGGGAGCAGTTCTTC.

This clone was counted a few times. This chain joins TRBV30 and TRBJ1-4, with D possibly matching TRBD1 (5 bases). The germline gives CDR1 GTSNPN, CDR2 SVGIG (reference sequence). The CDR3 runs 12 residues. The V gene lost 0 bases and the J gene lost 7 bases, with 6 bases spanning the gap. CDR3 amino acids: CAWSVRGEKLFF. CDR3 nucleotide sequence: TGTGCCTGGAGTGTAAGGGGTGAAAAACTGTTTTTT. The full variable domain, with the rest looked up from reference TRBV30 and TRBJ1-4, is SQTIHQWPATLVQPVGSPLSLECTVEGTSNPNLYWYRQAAGRGLQLLFYSVGIGQISSEVPQNLSASRPQDRQFILSSKKLLLSDSGFYLCAWSVRGEKLFFGSGTQLSVL.

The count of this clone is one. CDR3 coding DNA: TGTGCCAGCAGCGTAGTGGAGGGGGCAGGATCACCCCTCCACTTT. Protein sequence: CASSVVEGAGSPLHF. The chain has TRBV9 and TRBJ1-6; 7 positions match TRBD1. After removal of 0 bases from V and 10 bases from J, the junction contained 7 bases not matched to a gene. Germline values: CDR1 SGDLS, CDR2 YYNGEE. This CDR3 region has 15 residues. Based on the CDR3 plus reference TRBV9 and TRBJ1-6, the full variable domain is DSGVTQTPKHLITATGQRVTLRCSPRSGDLSVYWYQQSLDQGLQFLIQYYNGEERAKGNILERFSAQQFPDLHSELNLSSLELGDSALYFCASSVVEGAGSPLHFGNGTRLTVT.

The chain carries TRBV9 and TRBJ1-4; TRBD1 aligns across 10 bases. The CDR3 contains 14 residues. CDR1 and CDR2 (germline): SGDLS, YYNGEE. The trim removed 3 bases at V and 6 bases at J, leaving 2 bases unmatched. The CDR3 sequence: CASSGGQGYEKLFF. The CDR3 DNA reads TGTGCCAGCAGCGGGGGACAGGGGTATGAAAAACTGTTTTTT.

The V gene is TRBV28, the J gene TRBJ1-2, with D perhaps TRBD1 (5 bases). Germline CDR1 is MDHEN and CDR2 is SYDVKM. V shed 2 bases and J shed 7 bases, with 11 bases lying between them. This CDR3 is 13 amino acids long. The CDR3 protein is CASSLPGWSGYTF. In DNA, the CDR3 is TGTGCCAGCAGTTTACCAGGGTGGAGTGGCTACACCTTC.

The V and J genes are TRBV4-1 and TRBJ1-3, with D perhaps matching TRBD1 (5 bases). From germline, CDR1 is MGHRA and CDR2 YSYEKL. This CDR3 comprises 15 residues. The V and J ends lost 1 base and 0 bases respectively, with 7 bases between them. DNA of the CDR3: TGCGCCAGCAGCCAAGCGGGGGACTCTGGAAACACCATATATTTT. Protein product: CASSQAGDSGNTIYF.

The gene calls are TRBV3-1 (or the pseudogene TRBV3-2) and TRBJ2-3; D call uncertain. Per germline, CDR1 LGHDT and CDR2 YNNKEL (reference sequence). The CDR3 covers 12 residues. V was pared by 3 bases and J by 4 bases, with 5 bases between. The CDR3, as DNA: TGTGCCAGCAGCCATCGTGCAGATACGCAGTATTTT. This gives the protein CASSHRADTQYF.

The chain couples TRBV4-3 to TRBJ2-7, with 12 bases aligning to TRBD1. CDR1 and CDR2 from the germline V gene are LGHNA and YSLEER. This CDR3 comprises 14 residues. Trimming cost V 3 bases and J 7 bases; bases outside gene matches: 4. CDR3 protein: CASSQGQGAEEQYF. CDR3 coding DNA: TGCGCCAGCAGCCAGGGACAGGGGGCGGAAGAGCAGTACTTC.

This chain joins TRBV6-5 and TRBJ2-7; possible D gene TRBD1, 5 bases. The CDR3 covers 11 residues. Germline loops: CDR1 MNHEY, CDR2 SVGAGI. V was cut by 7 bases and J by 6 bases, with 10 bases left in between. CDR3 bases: TGTGCCAGCACTAGGGGCGTCGAGCAGTACTTC. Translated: CASTRGVEQYF.

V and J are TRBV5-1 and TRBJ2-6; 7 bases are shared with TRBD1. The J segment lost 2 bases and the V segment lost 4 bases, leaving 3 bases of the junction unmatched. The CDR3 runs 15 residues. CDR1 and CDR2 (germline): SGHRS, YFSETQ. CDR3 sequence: CASSPTGTGANVLTF. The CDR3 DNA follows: TGCGCCAGCAGCCCGACAGGGACTGGGGCCAACGTCCTGACTTTC.

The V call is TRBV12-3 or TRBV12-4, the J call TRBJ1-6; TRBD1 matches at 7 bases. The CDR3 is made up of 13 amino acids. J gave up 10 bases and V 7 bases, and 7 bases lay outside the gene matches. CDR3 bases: TGTGCCAGCACCTTGTTGACAGGGTCACCCCTCCACTTT. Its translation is CASTLLTGSPLHF.

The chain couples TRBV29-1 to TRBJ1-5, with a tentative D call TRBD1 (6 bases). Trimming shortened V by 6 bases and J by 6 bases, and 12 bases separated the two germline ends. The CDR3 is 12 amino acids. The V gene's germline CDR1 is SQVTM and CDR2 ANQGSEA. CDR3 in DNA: TGCAGCGTCGGGAAACAGGGTCAGCCCCAGCATTTT. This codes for CSVGKQGQPQHF.

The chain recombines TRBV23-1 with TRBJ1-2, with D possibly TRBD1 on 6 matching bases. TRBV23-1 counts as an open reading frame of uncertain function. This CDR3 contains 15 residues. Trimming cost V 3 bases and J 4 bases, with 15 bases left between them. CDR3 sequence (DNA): TGCGCCAGCAGTCATCCGAAGAGGGGGTGCTATGGCTACACCTTC. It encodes CASSHPKRGCYGYTF.

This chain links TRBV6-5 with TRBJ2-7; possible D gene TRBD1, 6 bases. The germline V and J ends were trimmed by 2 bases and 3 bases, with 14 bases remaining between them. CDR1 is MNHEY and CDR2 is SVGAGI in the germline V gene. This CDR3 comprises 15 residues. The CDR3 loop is CASSYGGGRNYEQYF. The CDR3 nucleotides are TGTGCCAGCAGTTACGGGGGCGGACGAAACTACGAGCAGTACTTC.

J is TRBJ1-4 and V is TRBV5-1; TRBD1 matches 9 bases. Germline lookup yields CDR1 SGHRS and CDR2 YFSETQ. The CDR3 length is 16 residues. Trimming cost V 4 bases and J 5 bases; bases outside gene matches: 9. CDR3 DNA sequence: TGCGCCAGCAGCATACTTACCGGGACAGGGAATGAAAAACTGTTTTTT. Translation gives CASSILTGTGNEKLFF.

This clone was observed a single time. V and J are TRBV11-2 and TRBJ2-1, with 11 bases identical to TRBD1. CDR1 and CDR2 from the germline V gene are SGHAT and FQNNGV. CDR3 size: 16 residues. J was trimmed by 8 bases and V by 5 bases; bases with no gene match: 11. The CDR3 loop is CASSPTAGTGGDEQFF. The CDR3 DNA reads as TGTGCCAGCAGCCCAACCGCCGGGACAGGGGGAGATGAGCAGTTCTTC.